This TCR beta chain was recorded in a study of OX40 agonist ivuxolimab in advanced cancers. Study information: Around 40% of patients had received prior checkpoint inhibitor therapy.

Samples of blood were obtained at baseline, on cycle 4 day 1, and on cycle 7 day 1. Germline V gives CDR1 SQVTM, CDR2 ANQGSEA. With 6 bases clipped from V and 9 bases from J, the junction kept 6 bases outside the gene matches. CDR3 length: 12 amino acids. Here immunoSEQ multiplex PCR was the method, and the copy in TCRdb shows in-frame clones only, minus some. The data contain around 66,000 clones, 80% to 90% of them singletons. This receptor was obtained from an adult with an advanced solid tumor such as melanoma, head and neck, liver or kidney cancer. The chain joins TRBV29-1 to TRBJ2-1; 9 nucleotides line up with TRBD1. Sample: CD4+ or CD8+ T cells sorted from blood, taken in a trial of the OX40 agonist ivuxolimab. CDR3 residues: CSVTGGLGEQFF. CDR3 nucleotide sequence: TGCAGCGTGACAGGGGGGCTAGGTGAGCAGTTCTTC.